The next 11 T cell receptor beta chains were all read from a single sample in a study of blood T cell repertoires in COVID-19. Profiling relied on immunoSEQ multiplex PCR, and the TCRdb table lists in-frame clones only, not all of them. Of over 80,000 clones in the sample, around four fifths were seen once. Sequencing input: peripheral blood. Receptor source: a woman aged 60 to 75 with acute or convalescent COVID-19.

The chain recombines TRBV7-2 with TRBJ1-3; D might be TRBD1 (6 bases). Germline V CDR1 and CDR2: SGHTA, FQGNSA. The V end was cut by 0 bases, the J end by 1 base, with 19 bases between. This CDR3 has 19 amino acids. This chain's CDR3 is CASSLAFSQGLTSGNTIYF. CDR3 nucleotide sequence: TGTGCCAGCAGCTTAGCGTTTTCCCAGGGGCTCACATCTGGAAACACCATATATTTT.

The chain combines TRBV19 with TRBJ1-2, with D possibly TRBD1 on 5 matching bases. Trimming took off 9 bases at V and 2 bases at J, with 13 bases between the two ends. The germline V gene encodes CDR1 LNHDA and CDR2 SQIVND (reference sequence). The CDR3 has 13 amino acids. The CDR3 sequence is CASTSRGNYGYTF. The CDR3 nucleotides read TGTGCCAGCACTTCTCGGGGGAACTATGGCTACACCTTC.

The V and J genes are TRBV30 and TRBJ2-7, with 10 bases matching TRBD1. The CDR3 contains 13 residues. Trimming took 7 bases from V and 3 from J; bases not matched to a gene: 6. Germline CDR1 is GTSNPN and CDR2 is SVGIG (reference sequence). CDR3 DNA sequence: TGTGCCTCCTCCCGGGACAGGGGCTACGAGCAGTACTTC. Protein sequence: CASSRDRGYEQYF.

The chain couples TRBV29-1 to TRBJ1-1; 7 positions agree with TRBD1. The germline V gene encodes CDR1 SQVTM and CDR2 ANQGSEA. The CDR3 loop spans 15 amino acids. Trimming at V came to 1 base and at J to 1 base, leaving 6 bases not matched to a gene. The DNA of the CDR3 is TGCAGCGTTGAAGGTGAAGGGGGCCGGAACACTGAAGCTTTCTTT. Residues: CSVEGEGGRNTEAFF.

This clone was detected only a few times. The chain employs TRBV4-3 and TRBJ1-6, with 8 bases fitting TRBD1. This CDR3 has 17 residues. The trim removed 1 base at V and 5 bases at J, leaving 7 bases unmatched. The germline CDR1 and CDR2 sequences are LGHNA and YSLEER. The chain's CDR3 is CASSQGGQGIHNSPLHF. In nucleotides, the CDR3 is TGCGCCAGCAGCCAAGGCGGACAGGGCATTCATAATTCACCCCTCCACTTT.

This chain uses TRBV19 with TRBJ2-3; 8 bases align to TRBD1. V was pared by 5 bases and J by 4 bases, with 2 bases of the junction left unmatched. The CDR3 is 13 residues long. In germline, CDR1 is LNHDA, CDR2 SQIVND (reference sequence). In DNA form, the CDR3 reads TGTGCCAGTAGTGACAGGGGAGCAGATACGCAGTATTTT. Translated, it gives CASSDRGADTQYF.

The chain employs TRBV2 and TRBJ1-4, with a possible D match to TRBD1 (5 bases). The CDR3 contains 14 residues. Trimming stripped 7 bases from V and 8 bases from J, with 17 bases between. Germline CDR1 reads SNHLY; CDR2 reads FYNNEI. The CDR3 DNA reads TGTGCCAGCATCCGAACCCCACAGGCGGAAAAACTGTTTTTT. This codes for CASIRTPQAEKLFF.

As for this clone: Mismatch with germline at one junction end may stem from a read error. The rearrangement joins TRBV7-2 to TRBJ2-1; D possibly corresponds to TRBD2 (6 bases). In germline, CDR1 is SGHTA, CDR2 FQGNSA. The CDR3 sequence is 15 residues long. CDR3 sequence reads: CASSRDSSSYNKQFF. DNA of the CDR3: TGTGCCAGCAGCCGGGACTCTAGCTCCTACAATAAGCAGTTCTTC.

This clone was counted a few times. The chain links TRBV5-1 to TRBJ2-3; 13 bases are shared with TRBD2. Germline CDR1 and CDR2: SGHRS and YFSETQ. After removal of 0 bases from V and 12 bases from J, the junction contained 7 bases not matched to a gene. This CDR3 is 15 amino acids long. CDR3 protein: CASSLGRTSGSRQYF. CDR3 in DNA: TGCGCCAGCAGCTTGGGAAGGACTAGCGGGAGTAGACAGTATTTT.

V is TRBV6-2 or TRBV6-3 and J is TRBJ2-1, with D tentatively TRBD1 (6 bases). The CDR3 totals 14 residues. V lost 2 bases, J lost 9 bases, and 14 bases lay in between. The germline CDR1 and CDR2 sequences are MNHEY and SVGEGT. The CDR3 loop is CASSYLRGQGEQFF. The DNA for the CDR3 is TGTGCCAGCAGTTACCTCAGGGGTCAAGGTGAGCAGTTCTTC.

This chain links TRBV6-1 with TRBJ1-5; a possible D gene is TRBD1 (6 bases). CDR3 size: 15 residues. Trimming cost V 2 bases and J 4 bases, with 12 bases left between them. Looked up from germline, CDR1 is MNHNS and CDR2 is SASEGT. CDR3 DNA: TGTGCCAGCAGTGAATGGGGGCAGCCTAATCAGCCCCAGCATTTT. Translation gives CASSEWGQPNQPQHF.